Listed below are T cell receptor beta chains from one sample, sequenced in a study of T cell changes during pregnancy in multiple sclerosis. TCRdb's copy holds only in-frame clones and misses some; the assay was immunoSEQ multiplex PCR. This sample has around 80,000 clones; roughly 92% occur once, and the top ten carry about 2.5%. The source was peripheral blood, collected before pregnancy. The receptors come from a female donor with multiple sclerosis, enrolled in a pregnancy study. The CDR3 runs from the conserved cysteine through the conserved F or W. D genes are given only for firm matches. The size of a clone is reported for some rows only, either as once, few or many, or as a class for expanded clones.

TRBD1 TRBJ1-1 TRBV7-6 . CASSLRGTENTEAFF TGTGCCAGCAGCTTAAGGGGGACAGAGAACACTGAAGCTTTCTTT
. TRBJ2-7 TRBV7-9 . CASRRDSTEQYF TGTGCCAGCAGACGGGACTCTACCGAGCAGTACTTC
. TRBJ1-3 TRBV27 . CASSRHIAENTIYF TGTGCCAGCAGTCGACATATCGCTGAAAACACCATATATTTT
TRBD2 TRBJ2-2 TRBV9 . CASSASGPGELFF TGTGCCAGCAGCGCTAGCGGGCCCGGGGAGCTGTTTTTT
. TRBJ2-7 TRBV15 . CATSQTSYYEQYF TGTGCCACCAGTCAGACAAGTTACTACGAGCAGTACTTC
TRBD1 TRBJ2-2 TRBV30 . CAWNIGRGRPGELFF TGTGCCTGGAACATAGGCAGGGGGCGCCCCGGGGAGCTGTTTTTT
TRBD2 TRBJ2-5 TRBV5-1 . CASSGVGETQYF TGCGCCTCCAGCGGGGTGGGGGAGACCCAGTACTTC
. TRBJ2-4 TRBV5-1 . CASSSRTGPGKNIQYF TGCGCCAGCAGCTCTCGAACAGGGCCGGGCAAAAACATTCAGTACTTC
TRBD1 TRBJ1-2 TRBV6-1 . CASRPTGGSGYGYTF TGTGCCAGCAGACCAACAGGGGGTAGTGGGTATGGCTACACCTTC
. TRBJ1-2 TRBV7-2 . CASSSQYDYGYTF TGTGCCAGCAGTTCACAGTACGACTATGGCTACACCTTC
TRBD2 TRBJ2-5 TRBV18 . CASSPRKVAGEGQETQYF TGTGCCAGCTCACCACGTAAAGTAGCGGGAGAGGGGCAAGAGACCCAGTACTTC
TRBD2 TRBJ2-1 TRBV11-3 once CASSYGLAGNEQFF TGTGCCAGCAGCTACGGACTAGCGGGCAATGAGCAGTTCTTC
. TRBJ2-3 TRBV4-1 . CASSQDQLEFTDTQYF TGCGCCAGCAGCCAAGACCAGCTGGAGTTCACAGATACGCAGTATTTT
. TRBJ1-1 TRBV6-7 few CASSYSMGGAEAFF TGTGCCAGCAGTTACTCGATGGGGGGGGCTGAAGCTTTCTTT
TRBD2 TRBJ2-7 TRBV29-1 . CSAGLADTYEQYF TGCAGCGCTGGACTAGCGGACACCTACGAGCAGTACTTC
TRBD2 TRBJ2-7 TRBV7-9 . CASSDPGTSGRFPYEQYF TGTGCCAGCAGCGACCCCGGGACTAGCGGGAGGTTCCCCTACGAGCAGTACTTC
TRBD2 TRBJ2-7 TRBV4-2 . CASSQELAGISYEQYF TGTGCCAGCAGCCAGGAACTAGCGGGAATCTCCTACGAGCAGTACTTC
. TRBJ2-7 TRBV5-1 . CASSLASFRQTQPEQYF TGCGCCAGCAGCTTGGCTTCGTTCCGACAGACTCAACCCGAGCAGTACTTC
. TRBJ1-3 TRBV2 . CASSPLANTIYF TGTGCCAGCAGCCCTTTAGCAAACACCATATATTTT
TRBD1 TRBJ1-4 TRBV9 . CASSTSGTEGEKLFF TGTGCCAGCAGCACCTCCGGGACAGAAGGTGAAAAACTGTTTTTT
. TRBJ2-7 TRBV21-1 . CASSPRPTGLAGLSYEQYF TGTGCCAGCAGCCCTCGGCCCACGGGACTAGCGGGACTCTCCTACGAGCAGTACTTC
TRBD2 TRBJ2-1 TRBV7-9 . CASSLFSGRINNEQFF TGTGCCAGCAGCTTATTTAGCGGGAGGATCAACAATGAGCAGTTCTTC
. TRBJ2-7 TRBV18 . CASSPLVGLDSSYEQYF TGTGCCAGCTCACCACTTGTGGGACTGGATAGCTCCTACGAGCAGTACTTC
TRBD1 TRBJ1-2 TRBV28 . CASSLRFGTGQAGYGYTF TGTGCCAGCAGTTTACGTTTTGGTACAGGACAGGCGGGATATGGCTACACCTTC
TRBD1 TRBJ2-3 TRBV18 . CASSSGQVVTDTQYF TGTGCCAGCTCGTCGGGACAGGTGGTGACAGATACGCAGTATTTT